Each of the 6 T cell receptor beta chains below was sequenced from the same sample in a study of high-grade serous ovarian cancer treatment subgroups. Tumor samples were taken before definitive surgery or chemotherapy. Using immunoSEQ multiplex PCR, the repertoire was profiled, and TCRdb retains in-frame clones only, with some absent. The table records some 4,400 clones, around three quarters of them present only once. Sequencing was carried out using tumor tissue. All receptors come from a human donor with high-grade serous ovarian cancer.

J is TRBJ2-1 and V is TRBV2; 11 nucleotides match TRBD2. The ends lost 6 bases at V and 6 bases at J; junction bases unmatched: 4. The CDR3 loop spans 14 amino acids. Germline assignment: CDR1 SNHLY and CDR2 FYNNEI. In DNA, the CDR3 is TGTGCCAGCAGGGGACTAGCGGTCTCCAATGAGCAGTTCTTC. As protein: CASRGLAVSNEQFF.

The chain combines TRBV29-1 with TRBJ1-4; possibly TRBD1 for D (6 bases). With 6 bases removed from V and 1 base from J, the gap between germline ends came to 12 bases. The germline gives CDR1 SQVTM, CDR2 ANQGSEA. The CDR3 spans 14 residues. The CDR3 loop reads CSVSGGRTNEKLFF. The DNA for the CDR3 is TGCAGCGTCTCCGGGGGGCGAACTAATGAAAAACTGTTTTTT.

The chain joins TRBV18 to TRBJ1-1; D ambiguous. There are 14 residues in the CDR3. The germline CDR1 and CDR2 sequences are KGHSH and LQKENI. Trimming shortened V by 4 bases and J by 1 base, and 10 bases separated the two germline ends. As DNA, the CDR3 is TGTGCCAGCTCACTCGAAGGCCCGAACACTGAAGCTTTCTTT. Protein: CASSLEGPNTEAFF.

This rearrangement joins TRBV5-4 to TRBJ2-7; a weak D match, TRBD1 (5 bases). Germline CDR1 SGHNT, CDR2 YYREEE (reference sequence). The CDR3 is 14 amino acids. V was pared by 2 bases and J by 3 bases, with 12 bases between. CDR3 amino acids: CASSLKQAVYEQYF. In nucleotides, the CDR3 is TGTGCCAGCAGCTTAAAACAGGCTGTCTACGAGCAGTACTTC.

This chain connects TRBV7-2 to TRBJ2-7; no clear D gene. Per germline, CDR1 SGHTA and CDR2 FQGNSA. Deletions cut 5 bases from V and 3 bases from J, with 11 bases between. This CDR3 has 13 amino acids. The CDR3 protein is CASSADWNYEQYF. CDR3 nucleotides: TGTGCCAGCAGCGCCGACTGGAACTACGAGCAGTACTTC.

This rearrangement joins TRBV18 to TRBJ2-7; 7 nucleotides agree with TRBD1. Trimming at V came to 4 bases and at J to 7 bases, leaving 10 bases not matched to a gene. CDR3 length: 14 amino acids. The V gene's germline CDR1 is KGHSH and CDR2 LQKENI. As DNA, the CDR3 is TGTGCCAGCTCACTAGGGACAGCAAAGAGGGAGCAGTACTTC. Translation: CASSLGTAKREQYF.